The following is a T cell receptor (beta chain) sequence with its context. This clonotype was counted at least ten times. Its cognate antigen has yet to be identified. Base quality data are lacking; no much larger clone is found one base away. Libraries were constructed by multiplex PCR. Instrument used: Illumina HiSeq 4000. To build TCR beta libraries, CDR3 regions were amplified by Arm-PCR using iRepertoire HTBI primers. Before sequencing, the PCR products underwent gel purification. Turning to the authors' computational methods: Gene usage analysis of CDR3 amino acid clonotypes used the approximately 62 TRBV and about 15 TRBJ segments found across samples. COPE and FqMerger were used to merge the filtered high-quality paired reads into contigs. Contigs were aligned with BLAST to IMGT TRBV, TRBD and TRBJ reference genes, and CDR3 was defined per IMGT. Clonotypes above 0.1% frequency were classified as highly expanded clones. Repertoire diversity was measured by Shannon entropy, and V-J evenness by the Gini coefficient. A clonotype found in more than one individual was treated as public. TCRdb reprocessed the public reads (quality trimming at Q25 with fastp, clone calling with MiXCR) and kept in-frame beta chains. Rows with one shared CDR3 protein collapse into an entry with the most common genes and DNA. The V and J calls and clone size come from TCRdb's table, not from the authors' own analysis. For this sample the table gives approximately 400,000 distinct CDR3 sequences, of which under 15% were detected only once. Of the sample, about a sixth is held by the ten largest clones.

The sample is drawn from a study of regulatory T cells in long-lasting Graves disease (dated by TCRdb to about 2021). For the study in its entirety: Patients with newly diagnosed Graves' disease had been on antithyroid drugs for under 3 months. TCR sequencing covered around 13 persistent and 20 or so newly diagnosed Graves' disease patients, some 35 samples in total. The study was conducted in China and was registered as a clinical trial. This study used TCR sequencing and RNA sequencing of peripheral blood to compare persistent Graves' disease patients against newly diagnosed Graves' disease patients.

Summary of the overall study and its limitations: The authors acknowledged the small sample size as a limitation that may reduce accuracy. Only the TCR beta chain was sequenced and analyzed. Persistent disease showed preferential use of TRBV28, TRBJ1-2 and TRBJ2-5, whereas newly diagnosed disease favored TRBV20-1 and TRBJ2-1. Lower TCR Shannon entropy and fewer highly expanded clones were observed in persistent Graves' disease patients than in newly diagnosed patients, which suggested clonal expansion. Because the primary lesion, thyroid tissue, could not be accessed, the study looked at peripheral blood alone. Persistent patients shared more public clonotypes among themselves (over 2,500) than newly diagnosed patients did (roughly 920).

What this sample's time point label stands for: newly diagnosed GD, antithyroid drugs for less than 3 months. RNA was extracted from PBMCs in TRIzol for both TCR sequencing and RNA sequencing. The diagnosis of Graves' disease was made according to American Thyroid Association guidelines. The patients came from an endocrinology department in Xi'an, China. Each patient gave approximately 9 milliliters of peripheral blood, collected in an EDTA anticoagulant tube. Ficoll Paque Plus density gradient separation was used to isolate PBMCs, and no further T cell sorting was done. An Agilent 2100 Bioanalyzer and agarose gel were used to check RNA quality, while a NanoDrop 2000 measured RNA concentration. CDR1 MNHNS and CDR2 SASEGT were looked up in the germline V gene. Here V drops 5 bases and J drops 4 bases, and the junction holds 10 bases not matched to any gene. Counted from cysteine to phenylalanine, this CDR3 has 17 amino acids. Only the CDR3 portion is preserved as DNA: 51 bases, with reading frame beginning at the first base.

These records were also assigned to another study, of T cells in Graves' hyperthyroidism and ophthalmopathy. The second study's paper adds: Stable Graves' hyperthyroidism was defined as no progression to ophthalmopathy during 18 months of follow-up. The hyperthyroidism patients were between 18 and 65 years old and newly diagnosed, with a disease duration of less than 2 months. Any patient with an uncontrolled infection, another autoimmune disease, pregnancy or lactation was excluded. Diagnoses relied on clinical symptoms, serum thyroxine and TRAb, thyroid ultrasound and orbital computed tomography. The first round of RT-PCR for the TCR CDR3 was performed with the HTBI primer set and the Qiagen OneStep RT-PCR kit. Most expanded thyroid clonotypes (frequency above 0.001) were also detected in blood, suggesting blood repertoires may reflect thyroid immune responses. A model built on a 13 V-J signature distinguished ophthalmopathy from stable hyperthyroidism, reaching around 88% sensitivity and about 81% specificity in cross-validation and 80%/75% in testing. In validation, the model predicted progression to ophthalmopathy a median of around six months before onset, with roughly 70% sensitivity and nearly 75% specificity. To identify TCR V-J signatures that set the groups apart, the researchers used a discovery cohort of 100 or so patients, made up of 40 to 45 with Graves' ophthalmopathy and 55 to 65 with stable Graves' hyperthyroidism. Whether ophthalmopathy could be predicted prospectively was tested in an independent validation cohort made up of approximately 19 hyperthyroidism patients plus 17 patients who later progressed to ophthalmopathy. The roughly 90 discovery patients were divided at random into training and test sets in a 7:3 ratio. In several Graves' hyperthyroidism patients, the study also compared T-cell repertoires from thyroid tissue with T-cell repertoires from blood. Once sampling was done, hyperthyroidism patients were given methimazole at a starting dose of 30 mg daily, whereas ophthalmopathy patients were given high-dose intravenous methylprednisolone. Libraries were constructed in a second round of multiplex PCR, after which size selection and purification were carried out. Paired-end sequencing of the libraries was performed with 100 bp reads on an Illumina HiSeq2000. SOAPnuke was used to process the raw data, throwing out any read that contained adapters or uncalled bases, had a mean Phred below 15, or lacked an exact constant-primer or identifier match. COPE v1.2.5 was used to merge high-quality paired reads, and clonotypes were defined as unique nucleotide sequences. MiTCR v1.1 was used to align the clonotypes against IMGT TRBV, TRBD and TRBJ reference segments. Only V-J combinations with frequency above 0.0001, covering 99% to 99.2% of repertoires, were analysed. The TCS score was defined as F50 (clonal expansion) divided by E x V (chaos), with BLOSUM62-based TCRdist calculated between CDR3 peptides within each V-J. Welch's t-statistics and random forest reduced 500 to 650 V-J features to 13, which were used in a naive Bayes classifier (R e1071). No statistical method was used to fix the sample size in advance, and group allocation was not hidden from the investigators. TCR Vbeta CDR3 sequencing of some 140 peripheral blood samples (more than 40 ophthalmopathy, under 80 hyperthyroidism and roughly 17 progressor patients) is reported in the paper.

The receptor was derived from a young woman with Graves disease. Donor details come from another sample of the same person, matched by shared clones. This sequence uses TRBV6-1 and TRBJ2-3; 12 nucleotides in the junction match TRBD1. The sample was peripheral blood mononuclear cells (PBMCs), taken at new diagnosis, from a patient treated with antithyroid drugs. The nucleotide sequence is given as TGTGCCAGCAGTAACCACCGGGACAGGGGGCTTCCAGATACGCAGTATTTT. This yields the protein CASSNHRDRGLPDTQYF.